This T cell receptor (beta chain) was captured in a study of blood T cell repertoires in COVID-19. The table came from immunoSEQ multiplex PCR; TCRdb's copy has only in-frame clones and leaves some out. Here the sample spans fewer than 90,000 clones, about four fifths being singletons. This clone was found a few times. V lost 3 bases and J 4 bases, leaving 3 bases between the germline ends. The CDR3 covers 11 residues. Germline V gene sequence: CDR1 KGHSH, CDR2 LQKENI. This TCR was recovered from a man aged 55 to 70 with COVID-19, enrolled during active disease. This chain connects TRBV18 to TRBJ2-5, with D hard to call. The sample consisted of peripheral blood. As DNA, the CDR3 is TGTGCCAGCTCACCTCTAGAGACCCAGTACTTC. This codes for CASSPLETQYF.